These 14 T cell receptor beta chains came from one sample sequenced in a study of blood T cell repertoires in COVID-19. Method: immunoSEQ multiplex PCR; TCRdb's copy keeps in-frame clones and lacks some. This sample has about 130,000 clones, with about 77% found just once. Sequencing used peripheral blood. The source of these receptors is a man older than 75 with acute or convalescent COVID-19.

The chain uses TRBV10-2 and TRBJ1-2; TRBD1 matches at 11 bases. The CDR3 consists of 14 residues. CDR1 WSHSY and CDR2 SAAADI come from the germline V gene. V dropped 2 bases and J dropped 12; count of bases not matched to a gene: 8. CDR3 in DNA: TGCGCCAGCAGTGAGACACGCCGGACAGGGGGCAACACCTTC. Translated: CASSETRRTGGNTF.

The chain uses TRBV6-6 and TRBJ2-1, with TRBD2 matching 8 bases. The V gene's germline CDR1 is MNHNY and CDR2 SVGAGI (reference sequence). The length of the CDR3 is 15 residues. Losses at the gene ends were 4 bases for V and 8 bases for J; bases not matched to a gene: 10. The chain's CDR3 is CASSSPGLGIDEQFF. DNA for the CDR3: TGTGCCAGCAGTTCGCCGGGACTAGGAATCGATGAGCAGTTCTTC.

The chain carries TRBV4-1 and TRBJ1-1; D unclear. Trimming stripped 0 bases from V and 6 bases from J, with 8 bases between. This CDR3 is built from 13 residues. Germline V gives CDR1 MGHRA, CDR2 YSYEKL. The CDR3 DNA reads as TGCGCCAGCAGCCAAGAATCAGGCGCTGAAGCTTTCTTT. It specifies CASSQESGAEAFF.

As for this clone: The same CDR3 also results from other DNA sequences found in this sample. The chain recombines TRBV5-1 with TRBJ1-3; TRBD1 agrees at 9 bases. The germline V gene has CDR1 SGHRS and CDR2 YFSETQ. The CDR3 loop spans 14 amino acids. V gave up 4 bases and J gave up 4 bases; unmatched junction bases: 3. The CDR3 loop is CASSPGQGGNTIYF. The CDR3 nucleotides read TGCGCCAGCAGCCCGGGACAGGGAGGAAACACCATATATTTT.

The rearrangement joins TRBV7-8 to TRBJ2-7, with unresolved D. There are 13 residues in the CDR3. The germline V gene encodes CDR1 SGHVS and CDR2 FQNEAQ. V was pared by 1 base and J by 1 base, with 5 bases between. CDR3: CASSLGHSYEQYF. CDR3 bases: TGTGCCAGCAGCTTAGGTCATTCCTACGAGCAGTACTTC.

This clone was counted a few times. The rearrangement joins TRBV5-1 to TRBJ2-7, with a weak D call TRBD2 (5 bases). V was trimmed by 5 bases and J by 7 bases, leaving 22 bases between them. The CDR3 is 15 residues long. Germline CDR1 SGHRS, CDR2 YFSETQ. This CDR3 is CASREDLVLLREQYF. In DNA, the CDR3 is TGCGCCAGCAGGGAGGACTTGGTCCTACTCCGTGAGCAGTACTTC.

J is TRBJ1-5 and V is TRBV6-2 or TRBV6-3; 10 bases are a match to TRBD1. This CDR3 is built from 19 residues. V was pared by 5 bases and J by 0 bases, with 13 bases of the junction left unmatched. CDR1 is MNHEY and CDR2 is SVGEGT in the germline V gene. The CDR3 bases are TGTGCCAGCAGTCACCTCCGGGACAGGGGACCTTATAGCAATCAGCCCCAGCATTTT. The encoded protein is CASSHLRDRGPYSNQPQHF.

The genes are TRBV4-1 and TRBJ1-5, with a tentative D call TRBD1 (5 bases). This CDR3 contains 13 residues. The germline V gene encodes CDR1 MGHRA and CDR2 YSYEKL. Trimming shortened V by 5 bases and J by 6 bases, and 11 bases separated the two germline ends. CDR3 nucleotides: TGCGCCAGCAGCGCCCGGGGGGGTCAGCCCCAGCATTTT. Its translation: CASSARGGQPQHF.

This clone occurred a few times. The chain recombines TRBV13 with TRBJ2-1; 10 positions agree with TRBD2. The CDR3 has 16 amino acids. In germline, CDR1 is PRHDT, CDR2 FYEKMQ (reference sequence). Unmatched junction bases numbered 8, after V lost 3 bases and J lost 6 bases. The CDR3, as DNA: TGTGCCAGCAGCTTCCGTGGGACTAGCGCTGCCAATGAGCAGTTCTTC. Translated: CASSFRGTSAANEQFF.

This chain links TRBV11-2 with TRBJ1-1, with D possibly being TRBD1 (5 bases). Per germline, CDR1 SGHAT and CDR2 FQNNGV. The V end was cut by 8 bases, the J end by 1 base, with 11 bases between. This CDR3 has 13 amino acids. CDR3 sequence reads: CASGGGKNTEAFF. Written as DNA, the CDR3 is TGTGCCAGCGGCGGGGGGAAGAACACTGAAGCTTTCTTT.

This clone was seen only a few times. As DNA, the CDR3 is TGTGCCAGCAGCGTAGGCGGGATAAGGGGTGAGCAGTACTTC. Translation gives CASSVGGIRGEQYF. V is TRBV9 and J is TRBJ2-7; D might be TRBD2 (6 bases). The CDR3 consists of 14 residues. The V gene lost 0 bases and the J gene lost 7 bases, with 14 bases spanning the gap. CDR1 and CDR2 (germline): SGDLS, YYNGEE.

V and J are TRBV29-1 and TRBJ2-3; 9 bases align to TRBD1. This CDR3 region has 12 residues. Losses at the gene ends were 6 bases for V and 5 bases for J; bases not matched to a gene: 3. Germline V gene data show CDR1 as SQVTM and CDR2 as ANQGSEA. The CDR3 DNA reads as TGCAGCGTGGACAGGGGTAAAGATACGCAGTATTTT. Its protein is CSVDRGKDTQYF.

This clone was seen more than once but under ten times. The rearrangement joins TRBV6-6 to TRBJ2-1, with TRBD1 as a possible D gene (6 bases). V lost 4 bases to trimming and J lost 8 bases, with 12 bases between them. The CDR3 contains 13 residues. Germline loops: CDR1 MNHNY, CDR2 SVGAGI (reference sequence). The CDR3 bases are TGTGCCAGCAGTTCCCAACAGGGCTATGAGCAGTTCTTC. Amino acids: CASSSQQGYEQFF.

The rearrangement links TRBV7-2 to TRBJ2-4; D is possibly TRBD1 (6 bases). V dropped 4 bases and J dropped 7 bases, with 17 bases sitting between them. In germline, CDR1 is SGHTA, CDR2 FQGNSA. The CDR3 contains 15 residues. As DNA, the CDR3 is TGTGCCAGCAGCTCAGGACAGCCAAGGGCGAACATTCAGTACTTC. Its translation: CASSSGQPRANIQYF.